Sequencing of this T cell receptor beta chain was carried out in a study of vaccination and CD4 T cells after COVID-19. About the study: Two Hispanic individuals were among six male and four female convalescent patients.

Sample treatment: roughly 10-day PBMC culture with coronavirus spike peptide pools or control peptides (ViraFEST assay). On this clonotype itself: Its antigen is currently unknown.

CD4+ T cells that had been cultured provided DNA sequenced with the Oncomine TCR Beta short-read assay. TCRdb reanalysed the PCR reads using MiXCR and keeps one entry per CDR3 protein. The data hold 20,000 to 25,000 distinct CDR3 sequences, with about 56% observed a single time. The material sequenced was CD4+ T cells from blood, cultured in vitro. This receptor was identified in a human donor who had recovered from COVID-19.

DNA for the CDR3: TGTGCCAGCAGTTACTCCCGGGTAGGAGGGGAGACCCAGTACTTC. Its protein is CASSYSRVGGETQYF. V usage is TRBV6-2 or TRBV6-3 and J usage is TRBJ2-5; possible D gene TRBD2, 6 bases. This CDR3 spans 15 amino acids. Germline values: CDR1 MNHEY, CDR2 SVGEGT. Between the trimmed V and J ends, which lost 0 bases and 5 bases, there was a span of 13 bases.